This T cell receptor (beta chain) was documented in a study of blood T cells in healthy people across ages. As for the study in general: For every two T cells, template switching captured about one barcoded beta molecule.

Study observations and caveats: Among long-lived donors, naive CD4+ cells were more numerous and diversity higher than in aged donors. Total diversity from one million sequenced T cells was likely underestimated.

Turning to this clonotype: What it binds is unknown.

The CDR3 spans 17 residues. The germline V gene encodes CDR1 LGHNA and CDR2 YSLEER. Trimming cost V 0 bases and J 7 bases; bases outside gene matches: 8. It was with a sample-barcoded 5' primer and a J-beta primer mix that a second PCR of about 6 to 12 cycles was run. TCRdb fed the 5' RACE reads into MiXCR, producing one record per CDR3 protein. The repertoire holds fewer than 1,000,000 distinct CDR3 sequences, with around 45% as singletons. Sequencing was carried out using blood. The V and J genes are TRBV4-3 and TRBJ2-1; the match to TRBD2 covers 11 bases. This clonotype was sampled from a man between 60 and 75 years old in good health. The CDR3 loop reads CASSQDLASGGRNEQFF. The CDR3 region has the DNA TGCGCCAGCAGCCAAGATCTAGCTAGCGGGGGGCGGAATGAGCAGTTCTTC.